The clone carrying this T cell receptor (beta chain) was seen a few times. As yet, its antigen is unknown. This CDR3 region has 13 residues. Trimming took 0 bases from V and 13 from J, leaving 19 bases between them. Germline V gives CDR1 DFQATT, CDR2 SNEGSKA (reference sequence). This entry belongs to a study of T-cell memory formation after mild COVID-19. Study-level background: TCR clusters largely stayed donor specific. Findings of the study overall: Cross-reactive memory seemingly joined, as some responding clones were found in pre-infection memory. Most CD4+ clones that shrank were in CM and EM, while CD8+ ones turned up in EMRA.

From the 5' RACE reads, TCRdb called clonotypes with MiXCR, one entry per CDR3 protein. The table shows a few hundred thousand distinct CDR3 sequences, with 20% to 25% occurring only once. The chain links TRBV20-1 to TRBJ2-7; tentatively, D is TRBD1 or TRBD2 (5 bases each). This clonotype originated in an adult woman who had mild COVID-19 (a few samples of this study predate the infection). Cell type and time point are not known. Sequences were obtained from PBMCs or a T cell subset sorted from them (not recorded which). The CDR3 coding sequence is TGCAGTGCTAGAGACCCCGGACCCCAGAGGGGATACTTC. This translates into CSARDPGPQRGYF.